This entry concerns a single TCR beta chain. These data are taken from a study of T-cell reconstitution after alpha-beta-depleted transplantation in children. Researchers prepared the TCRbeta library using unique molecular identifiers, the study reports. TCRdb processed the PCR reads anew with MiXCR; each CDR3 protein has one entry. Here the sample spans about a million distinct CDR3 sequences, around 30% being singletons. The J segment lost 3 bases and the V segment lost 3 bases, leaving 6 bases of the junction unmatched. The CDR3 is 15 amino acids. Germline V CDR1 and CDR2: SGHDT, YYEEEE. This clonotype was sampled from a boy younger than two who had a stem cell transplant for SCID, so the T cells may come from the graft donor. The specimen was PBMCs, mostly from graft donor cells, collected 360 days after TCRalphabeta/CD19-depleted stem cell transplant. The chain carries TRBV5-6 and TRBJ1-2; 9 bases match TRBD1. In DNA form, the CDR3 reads TGTGCCAGCAGCTCTACAGGGGGCCCATACTATGGCTACACCTTC. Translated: CASSSTGGPYYGYTF.